This TCR beta chain was identified during a study of blood T cell repertoires in COVID-19. Whole-study context: Italy, Spain and the United States were the sources of the convalescent and acute COVID-19 samples.

Libraries were prepared by immunoSEQ multiplex PCR; TCRdb keeps only in-frame clonotypes and omits some of them. In the table there are about 220,000 clones, about 88% of which are singletons. Only a few counts were recorded for this clone. Adults between roughly 18 and 89 years of age took part from under 30 US areas. The origin of this receptor is a woman aged 25 to 39 who had recovered from COVID-19. The specimen sequenced was PBMCs or T cells enriched from blood (not recorded which).

Here the CDR3 reads CASSWDSRLNTEAFF. The DNA of the CDR3 is TGTGCCAGCAGCTGGGACAGCAGGTTAAACACTGAAGCTTTCTTT. The chain has TRBV7-9 and TRBJ1-1, with 7 bases identical to TRBD1. Germline assignment: CDR1 SEHNR and CDR2 FQNEAQ (reference sequence). Trimming at V came to 4 bases and at J to 2 bases, leaving 7 bases not matched to a gene. CDR3 length equals 15 residues.